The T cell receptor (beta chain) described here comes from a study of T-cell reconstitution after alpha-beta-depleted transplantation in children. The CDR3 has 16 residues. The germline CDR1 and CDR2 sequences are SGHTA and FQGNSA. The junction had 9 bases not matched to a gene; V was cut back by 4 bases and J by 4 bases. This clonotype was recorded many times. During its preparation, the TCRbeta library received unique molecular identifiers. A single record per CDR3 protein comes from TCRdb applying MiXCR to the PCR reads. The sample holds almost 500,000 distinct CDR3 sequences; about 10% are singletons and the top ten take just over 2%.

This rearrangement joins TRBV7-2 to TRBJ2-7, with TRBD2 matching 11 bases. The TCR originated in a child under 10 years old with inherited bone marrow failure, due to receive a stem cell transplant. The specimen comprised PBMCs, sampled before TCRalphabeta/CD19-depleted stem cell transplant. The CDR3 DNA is TGTGCCAGCAGCTCCTCCTTTACTAGCGGGAGTTACGAGCAGTACTTC. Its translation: CASSSSFTSGSYEQYF. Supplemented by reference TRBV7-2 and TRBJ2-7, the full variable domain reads GAGVSQSPSNKVTEKGKDVELRCDPISGHTALYWYRQSLGQGLEFLIYFQGNSAPDKSGLPSDRFSAERTGGSVSTLTIQRTQQEDSAVYLCASSSSFTSGSYEQYFGPGTRLTVT.